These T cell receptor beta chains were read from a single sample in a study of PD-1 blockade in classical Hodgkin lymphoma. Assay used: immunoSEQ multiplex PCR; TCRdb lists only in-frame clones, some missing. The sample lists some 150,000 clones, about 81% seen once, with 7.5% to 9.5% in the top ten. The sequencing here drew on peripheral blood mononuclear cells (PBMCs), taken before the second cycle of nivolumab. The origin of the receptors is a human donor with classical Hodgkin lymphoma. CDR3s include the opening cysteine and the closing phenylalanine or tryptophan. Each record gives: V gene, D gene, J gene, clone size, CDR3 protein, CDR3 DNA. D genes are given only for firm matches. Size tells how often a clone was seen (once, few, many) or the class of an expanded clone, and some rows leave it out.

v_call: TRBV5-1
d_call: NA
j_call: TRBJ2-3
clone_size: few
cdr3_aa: CASSLGPPTDTQYF
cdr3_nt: TGCGCCAGCAGCTTGGGACCTCCTACAGATACGCAGTATTTT

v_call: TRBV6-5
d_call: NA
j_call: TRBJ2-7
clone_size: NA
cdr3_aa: CASSPTRLVRYEQYF
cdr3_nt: TGTGCCAGCAGCCCAACCCGACTAGTTCGCTACGAGCAGTACTTC

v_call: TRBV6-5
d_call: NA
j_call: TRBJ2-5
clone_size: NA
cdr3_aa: CASSSSTGRQETQYF
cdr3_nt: TGTGCCAGCAGTTCCTCAACAGGGCGGCAAGAGACCCAGTACTTC

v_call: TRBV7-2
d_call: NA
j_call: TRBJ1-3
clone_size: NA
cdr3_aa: CASSLVWTPGGNTIYF
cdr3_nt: TGTGCCAGCAGCTTAGTGTGGACGCCCGGTGGAAACACCATATATTTT

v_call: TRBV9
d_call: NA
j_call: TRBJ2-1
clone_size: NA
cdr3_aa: CASSVGGSTYNEQFF
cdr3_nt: TGTGCCAGCAGCGTAGGGGGGTCGACCTACAATGAGCAGTTCTTC

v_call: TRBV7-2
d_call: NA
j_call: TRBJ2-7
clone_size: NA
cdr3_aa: CASSLSGALHEQYF
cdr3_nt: TGTGCCAGCAGCCTCTCCGGGGCGTTGCACGAGCAGTACTTC

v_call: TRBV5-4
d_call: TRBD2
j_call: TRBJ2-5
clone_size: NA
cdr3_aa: CASETSGQETQYF
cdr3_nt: TGTGCCAGCGAGACTAGCGGCCAAGAGACCCAGTACTTC

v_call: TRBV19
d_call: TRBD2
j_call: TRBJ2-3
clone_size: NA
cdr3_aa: CASKGREADTQYF
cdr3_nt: TGTGCCAGTAAGGGGCGGGAGGCAGATACGCAGTATTTT

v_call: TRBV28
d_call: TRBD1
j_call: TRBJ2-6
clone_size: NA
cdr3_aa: CASSDRAGANVLTF
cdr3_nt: TGTGCCAGCAGTGACAGGGCTGGGGCCAACGTCCTGACTTTC

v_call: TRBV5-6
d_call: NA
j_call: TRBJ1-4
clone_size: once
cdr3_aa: CASSHDEGEKLFF
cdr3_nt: TGTGCCAGCAGCCACGATGAAGGTGAAAAACTGTTTTTT